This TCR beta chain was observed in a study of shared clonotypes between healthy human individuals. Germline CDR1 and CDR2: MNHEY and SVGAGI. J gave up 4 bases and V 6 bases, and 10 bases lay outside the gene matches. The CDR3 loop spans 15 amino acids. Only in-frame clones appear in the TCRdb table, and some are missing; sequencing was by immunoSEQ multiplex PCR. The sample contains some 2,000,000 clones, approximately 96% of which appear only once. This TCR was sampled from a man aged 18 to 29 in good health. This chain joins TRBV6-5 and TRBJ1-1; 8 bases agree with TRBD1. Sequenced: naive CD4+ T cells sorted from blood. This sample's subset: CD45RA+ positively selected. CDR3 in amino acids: CASSPGQGRFTEAFF. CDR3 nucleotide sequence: TGTGCCAGCAGCCCAGGACAGGGAAGGTTCACTGAAGCTTTCTTT.